A selection of T cell receptor beta chains follows, all from one sample in a study of post-analysis software for immune sequencing data. TCRdb processed the PCR reads anew with MiXCR; each CDR3 protein has one entry. This table has 550,000 to 700,000 distinct CDR3 sequences, roughly 40% appearing once. The sequenced material came from blood. The receptor source for this set is a girl aged 5 to 17 with multiple sclerosis. Both conserved end residues are part of each CDR3. The order of the fields is clone size, V gene, D gene, J gene, CDR3 DNA, CDR3 protein. The D gene is left open where the match is weak. Rows give clone size only sometimes, using once, few, many, or a class for an expanded clone.

-	TRBV5-1	-	TRBJ1-2	TGCGCCAGCACAGAAGAGTCTCACTATGGCTACACCTTC	CASTEESHYGYTF
-	TRBV5-1	-	TRBJ1-2	TGCGCCAGCAGCCCGGGAGCGACTCCGTCTAACTATGGCTACACCTTC	CASSPGATPSNYGYTF
-	TRBV5-1	-	TRBJ1-1	TGCGCCAGCTCTCAGCGGGGTTGGGACACTGAAGCTTTCTTT	CASSQRGWDTEAFF
-	TRBV10-3	-	TRBJ2-1	TGTGCCATCGGCCCGGACGCATCCTACAATGAGCAGTTCTTC	CAIGPDASYNEQFF
-	TRBV5-1	-	TRBJ2-7	TGCGCCAGCAGCTTGTCGACGGCTAGTAACTACGAGCAGTACTTC	CASSLSTASNYEQYF
-	TRBV20-1	-	TRBJ2-3	TGCAGTGCTAGCCTTGACAGCATAATCACAGATACGCAGTATTTT	CSASLDSIITDTQYF
-	TRBV12-3/TRBV12-4	-	TRBJ1-1	TGTGCCAGCAGTCGTTCGTTGGTTGAAGCTTTCTTT	CASSRSLVEAFF
-	TRBV7-2	-	TRBJ1-2	TGTGCCAGCACTCCTGGGGCTGCTAGCCATGGCTACACCTTC	CASTPGAASHGYTF
few	TRBV5-1	TRBD1	TRBJ2-5	TGCGCCAGCAGCTTGGCCCCTACAGGGGGCGCAGAGACCCAGTACTTC	CASSLAPTGGAETQYF
-	TRBV5-1	TRBD2	TRBJ2-1	TGCGCCAGCACCCTTCTAGCGGGAAGAGTAAGTGAGCAGTTCTTC	CASTLLAGRVSEQFF
-	TRBV20-1	-	TRBJ1-5	TGCAGTGCTAGTGCCCTACAGGGTATGAATCAGCCCCAGCATTTT	CSASALQGMNQPQHF
many	TRBV12-3/TRBV12-4	-	TRBJ1-2	TGTGCCAGCAGTCCTATCGGACCAAGCGGTGGCTACACCTTC	CASSPIGPSGGYTF
-	TRBV29-1	-	TRBJ1-1	TGCAGCGTTGACGGATTCAGGCACACTGAAGCTTTCTTT	CSVDGFRHTEAFF
-	TRBV20-1	-	TRBJ2-7	TGCAGTGCTAGAACAGGGAGGGGGAGCTACGAGCAGTACTTC	CSARTGRGSYEQYF
few	TRBV28	TRBD2	TRBJ2-1	TGTGCCAGCAGTTTGCCACGGGGGAGGGTTGGCTATAATGGCAATGAGCAGTTCTTC	CASSLPRGRVGYNGNEQFF
-	TRBV18	-	TRBJ1-4	TGTGCCAGCTCAACAGCCTCAACTAATGAAAAACTGTTTTTT	CASSTASTNEKLFF
-	TRBV6-7	TRBD1	TRBJ1-4	TGTGCCAGCAGCGGACAGGGAGAAAAACTGTTTTTT	CASSGQGEKLFF
-	TRBV20-1	-	TRBJ2-1	TGCAGTGCTAGGTCCGGGGGCGCCTACAATGAGCAGTTCTTC	CSARSGGAYNEQFF
-	TRBV20-1	TRBD1	TRBJ2-7	TGCAGTGCTAGAGACCCCGGGACAGGGGTCCACGAGCAGTACTTC	CSARDPGTGVHEQYF
-	TRBV4-1	TRBD2	TRBJ2-3	TGCGCCAGCAGCCAAGATCTTCAGCTCGCGGGGGGGACAGATACGCAGTATTTT	CASSQDLQLAGGTDTQYF
-	TRBV20-1	-	TRBJ1-5	TGCAGTGCTAGCGAAACAGGGAGCAATCAGCCCCAGCATTTT	CSASETGSNQPQHF
-	TRBV7-8	-	TRBJ2-1	TGTGCCAGCAGCTACTACGGGTACAATGAGCAGTTCTTC	CASSYYGYNEQFF
-	TRBV29-1	-	TRBJ2-7	TGCAGCGTTGAAGCCCCAGAAGGCTCCTACGAGCAGTACTTC	CSVEAPEGSYEQYF
-	TRBV10-2	-	TRBJ2-7	TGCGCCACCGGGGCCCATCTCGGAAACCACGAGCAGTACTTC	CATGAHLGNHEQYF
-	TRBV6-5	TRBD1	TRBJ2-7	TGTGCCAGCAGTTACACCACCGGGACAGGGCCCCACGAGCAGTACTTC	CASSYTTGTGPHEQYF
-	TRBV4-1	-	TRBJ1-2	TGCGCCAGCAGCCATGGGGTATTTGAGCCATTTTATGGCTACACCTTC	CASSHGVFEPFYGYTF
-	TRBV6-5	-	TRBJ1-2	TGTGCCAGCAGTCCAAGAGACGGGGGGTTCCCCACCTTC	CASSPRDGGFPTF
few	TRBV20-1	-	TRBJ1-5	TGCAGTGCTAGGGGGTATCAGCCCCAGCATTTT	CSARGYQPQHF
-	TRBV20-1	TRBD2	TRBJ2-7	TGCAGTGCTAGATGGCGGGGGTTTGGAGAGCAGTACTTC	CSARWRGFGEQYF
-	TRBV10-3	TRBD1	TRBJ2-7	TGTGCCATCGCCGGGACAGGGGGCAGTTCAGGGGAGACGGGATACGAGCAGTACTTC	CAIAGTGGSSGETGYEQYF
many	TRBV12-3/TRBV12-4	-	TRBJ1-2	TGTGCCAGCAGTCCCATAGGGGACTATGGCTACACCTTC	CASSPIGDYGYTF